Listed below are T cell receptor beta chains from one sample, sequenced in a study of shared clonotypes between healthy human individuals. Generated by immunoSEQ multiplex PCR, the TCRdb table keeps only in-frame clones and is missing some. The repertoire holds roughly 480,000 clones, with less than 80% as singletons. Sequencing was done on a sample of PBMCs. The receptor source for this set is a woman in her thirties or forties in good health. Some clones in this sample may be carry-over from other donors' samples. Both conserved end residues are part of each CDR3. Fields, in order: J gene, V gene, CDR3 protein.

TRBJ2-5	TRBV5-5	CASSFVYRQKETQYF
TRBJ1-2	TRBV4-3	CASSQDPGARYGYTF
TRBJ2-7	TRBV10-2	CASSGGLAGPYEQYF
TRBJ1-2	TRBV27	CASRAGVGEAYGYTF
TRBJ2-1	TRBV5-1	CASSFASGRPYNEQFF
TRBJ2-4	TRBV5-8	CASSFHGGRAKNIQYF
TRBJ1-1	TRBV4-2	CASSQEDGGLGEAFF
TRBJ1-5	TRBV29-1	CSAPGQGKEQPQHF
TRBJ2-3	TRBV6-1	CASSEAIAGGPSDTQYF
TRBJ2-7	TRBV7-9	CASSLWRQSYEQYF
TRBJ2-3	TRBV5-6	CASSLALAVSTDTQYF
TRBJ1-1	TRBV5-1	CASSLLGSSRTEAFF
TRBJ1-1	TRBV27	CASSPLKASTEAFF
TRBJ1-1	TRBV10-3	CAISGTGGRNTEAFF
TRBJ1-3	TRBV7-9	CASSVDVTFTIYF
TRBJ2-1	TRBV11-2	CASSPVGGIGNEQFF
TRBJ2-5	TRBV28	CASSGDPRGIAPAQYF
TRBJ2-7	TRBV19	CASSSGGVYEQYF
TRBJ2-7	TRBV4-1	CASSQGPKESGRAYEQYF
TRBJ1-4	TRBV18	CASSPRGTNEKLFF
TRBJ1-1	TRBV7-2	CASSLREGSNTEAFF
TRBJ1-2	TRBV19	CASSIDQQGSGGYTF
TRBJ2-5	TRBV9	CASSVGPRGEGETQYF
TRBJ2-7	TRBV18	CASSPQSHEQYF
TRBJ2-5	TRBV19	CASSAGLTLQETQYF
TRBJ2-7	TRBV18	CASSPGTSGSYEQYF